A single TCR beta chain is shown here with its context. Antigen unknown. Primers: 60 Vbeta forward and 13 Jbeta reverse. Data came from immunoSEQ multiplex PCR; TCRdb stores just in-frame clones and leaves some out. Seen here are a few hundred thousand clones, over 75% observed once, and the top ten hold 0.2% to 0.25%. These data come from a study of cytomegalovirus exposure and HLA in healthy donors. Germline CDR1 is LNHDA and CDR2 is SQIVND (reference sequence). The CDR3 contains 13 residues. V shed 9 bases, J shed 10 bases, and the junction held 11 bases outside the gene matches. Study results and caveats: The presence/absence work took it that sequencing depth was about the same across donors. Most of the TCR beta V segments (in an earlier analysis) were productive either about 87% or about 30% of the time.

The specimen was PBMCs. The source is a girl aged 2 to 9 in good health and CMV-seronegative. The V call is TRBV19, the J call TRBJ2-1; 8 bases match TRBD2. The DNA of the CDR3 is TGTGCCAGCGAACCGGGGGGGGCTGGGGAGCAGTTCTTC. This gives the protein CASEPGGAGEQFF.